One and the same sample provided the 11 T cell receptor beta chains below, sequenced in a study of cytomegalovirus exposure and HLA in healthy donors. This PCR relied on a set of 60 Vbeta primers and 13 Jbeta primers. Here immunoSEQ multiplex PCR was the method, and the copy in TCRdb shows in-frame clones only, minus some. The repertoire holds fewer than 200,000 clones, with around three quarters as singletons. The specimen was PBMCs. These receptor sequences come from a woman in her 30s in good health and CMV-seronegative.

The V and J genes are TRBV11-2 and TRBJ2-7; 9 bases match TRBD2. The trim removed 2 bases at V and 2 bases at J, leaving 7 bases unmatched. Germline loops: CDR1 SGHAT, CDR2 FQNNGV. The CDR3 spans 16 residues. In DNA form, the CDR3 reads TGTGCCAGCAGCTTATACCGGGTAGCGGGGGCCTACGAGCAGTACTTC. This gives the protein CASSLYRVAGAYEQYF.

This clone was seen only a few times. V and J are TRBV5-1 and TRBJ1-4; no definite D call. CDR1 and CDR2 from the germline V gene are SGHRS and YFSETQ. Deletions cut 0 bases from V and 6 bases from J, with 12 bases between. This CDR3 comprises 15 residues. DNA for the CDR3: TGCGCCAGCAGCTTGGTACCGTCGGTGTATGAAAAACTGTTTTTT. It encodes CASSLVPSVYEKLFF.

This clone was recorded once. This sequence joins TRBV4-1 and TRBJ2-3, with 8 nucleotides matching TRBD2. The CDR3 spans 16 residues. V shed 0 bases and J 4 bases; nucleotides not matched to a gene: 6. Per the germline V gene, CDR1 is MGHRA and CDR2 is YSYEKL. CDR3 residues: CASSQDRSGSSDTQYF. The CDR3 DNA follows: TGCGCCAGCAGCCAAGATAGAAGCGGGAGCTCAGATACGCAGTATTTT.

The chain uses TRBV7-3 and TRBJ1-1, with TRBD1 matching 7 bases. Germline assignment: CDR1 SGHTA and CDR2 FQGTGA. V was pared by 5 bases and J by 8 bases, with 8 bases of the junction left unmatched. The CDR3 sequence is 13 residues long. CDR3 residues: CASSILQGREAFF. The CDR3 DNA reads as TGTGCCAGCAGCATATTACAGGGGCGGGAAGCTTTCTTT.

V is TRBV5-1 and J is TRBJ1-1; no reliable D call. Germline V lookup: CDR1 SGHRS, CDR2 YFSETQ. V lost 4 bases and J 1 base, leaving 11 bases between the germline ends. CDR3 size: 14 residues. CDR3 DNA: TGCGCCAGCAGCCCAATACTAGGGAACACTGAAGCTTTCTTT. It codes for CASSPILGNTEAFF. Drawing the rest from reference TRBV5-1 and TRBJ1-1, the complete variable domain is KAGVTQTPRYLIKTRGQQVTLSCSPISGHRSVSWYQQTPGQGLQFLFEYFSETQRNKGNFPGRFSGRQFSNSRSEMNVSTLELGDSALYLCASSPILGNTEAFFGQGTRLTVV.

The chain carries TRBV5-5 and TRBJ2-7; D might be TRBD1 (5 bases). This CDR3 comprises 13 residues. Germline CDR1 SGHKS, CDR2 YYEKEE (reference sequence). Trimming left V 2 bases short and J 6 bases short, with 12 bases between. CDR3 residues: CASSFAGRSEQYF. CDR3 nucleotides: TGTGCCAGCAGCTTCGCAGGGCGCAGCGAGCAGTACTTC.

This rearrangement joins TRBV6-4 to TRBJ2-3; 7 bases are shared with TRBD2. The CDR3 spans 18 residues. V lost 3 bases, J lost 3 bases, and 15 bases stayed unmatched. CDR1 and CDR2 from the germline V gene are MRHNA and SNTAGT. In nucleotides, the CDR3 is TGTGCCAGCAGTGAGGCTCATTCACCTGGCGGGAGAACAGATACGCAGTATTTT. This translates into CASSEAHSPGGRTDTQYF.

The chain uses TRBV25-1 and TRBJ1-6; 7 bases are shared with TRBD1. CDR1 and CDR2 from the germline V gene are MGHDK and SYGVNS. Germline trimming cut 5 bases from V and 8 bases from J; bases unmatched to any gene: 3. This CDR3 spans 13 amino acids. The CDR3 DNA reads as TGTGCCAGCAGTAGGACAGGAGATTCACCCCTCCACTTT. It specifies CASSRTGDSPLHF.

This rearrangement joins TRBV6-5 to TRBJ2-7, with 9 bases identical to TRBD1. V was clipped by 2 bases and J by 5 bases; unmatched bases: 4. Per the germline V gene, CDR1 is MNHEY and CDR2 is SVGAGI. This CDR3 has 14 residues. The CDR3 loop reads CASSYGTGRDEQYF. Here the CDR3 DNA reads TGTGCCAGCAGTTACGGGACAGGGAGGGACGAGCAGTACTTC.

CDR3 sequence: CASSIDLLGQTNYGYTF. In DNA, the CDR3 is TGTGCCAGTAGTATAGATCTATTGGGGCAGACTAACTATGGCTACACCTTC. This sequence joins TRBV19 and TRBJ1-2; the D gene is possibly TRBD1 (5 bases). This CDR3 contains 17 residues. Trimming left V 0 bases short and J 0 bases short, with 14 bases between. Germline V lookup: CDR1 LNHDA, CDR2 SQIVND (reference sequence).

The chain couples TRBV6-4 to TRBJ2-3; D is ambiguous. Per the germline V gene, CDR1 is MRHNA and CDR2 is SNTAGT. This CDR3 has 15 amino acids. The germline V and J ends were trimmed by 3 bases and 1 base, with 11 bases remaining between them. Here the CDR3 DNA reads TGTGCCAGCAGTGAGTTTTCTAGACGCACAGATACGCAGTATTTT. Protein sequence: CASSEFSRRTDTQYF.